This TCR beta chain was sequenced in a study of T cells after yellow fever vaccination. TCRdb processed the 5' RACE reads anew with MiXCR; each CDR3 protein has one entry. The sample yields about 630,000 distinct CDR3 sequences, approximately 13% seen once. From germline, CDR1 is SGHAT and CDR2 FQNNGV. V lost 5 bases, J lost 7 bases, and 10 bases lay in between. The CDR3 has 12 amino acids. The specimen comprised PBMCs, sampled on the day of the yellow fever booster vaccination. This chain joins TRBV11-2 and TRBJ2-3, with a tentative D call TRBD2 (5 bases). The receptor's source is a man under 40 who received the YFV17D yellow fever vaccine. The CDR3 DNA follows: TGTGCCAGCAGCCAGGACGGGAATACGCAGTATTTT. Translated: CASSQDGNTQYF. The whole variable domain, remainder taken from reference TRBV11-2 and TRBJ2-3, is EAGVAQSPRYKIIEKRQSVAFWCNPISGHATLYWYQQILGQGPKLLIQFQNNGVVDDSQLPKDRFSAERLKGVDSTLKIQPAKLEDSAVYLCASSQDGNTQYFGPGTRLTVL.